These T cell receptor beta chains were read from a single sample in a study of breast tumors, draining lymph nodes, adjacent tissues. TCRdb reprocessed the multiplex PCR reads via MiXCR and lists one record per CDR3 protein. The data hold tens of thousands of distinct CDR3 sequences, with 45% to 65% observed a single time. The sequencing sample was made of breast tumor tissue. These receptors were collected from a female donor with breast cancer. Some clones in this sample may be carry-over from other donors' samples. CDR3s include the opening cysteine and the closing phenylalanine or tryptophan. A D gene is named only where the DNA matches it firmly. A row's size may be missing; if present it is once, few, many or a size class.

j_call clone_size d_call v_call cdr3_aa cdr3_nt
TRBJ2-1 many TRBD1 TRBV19 CASGTGGAYNEQFF TGTGCCAGCGGGACAGGGGGCGCTTACAATGAGCAGTTCTTC
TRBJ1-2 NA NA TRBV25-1 CASSEWYSKNYGYTF TGTGCCAGCAGTGAATGGTACAGTAAAAACTATGGCTACACCTTC
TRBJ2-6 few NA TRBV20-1 CSAVNPGANVPTF TGCAGTGCCGTCAACCCTGGGGCCAACGTCCCGACTTTC
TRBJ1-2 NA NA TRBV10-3 CAISEGGRRAGYTF TGTGCCATCAGTGAGGGGGGTCGGAGGGCTGGCTACACCTTC
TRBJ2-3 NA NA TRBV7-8 CASKSFFSGADTQYF TGTGCCAGCAAGTCCTTCTTTTCCGGCGCAGATACGCAGTATTTT
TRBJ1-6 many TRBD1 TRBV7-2 CASSPGGRVSPLHF TGTGCCAGCAGTCCAGGGGGCCGGGTTTCACCCCTCCACTTT
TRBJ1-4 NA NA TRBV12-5 CASGLGEKLFF TGTGCTAGTGGTTTGGGGGAAAAACTGTTTTTT
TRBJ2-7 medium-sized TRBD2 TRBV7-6 CASSLGPAGGRPEQYF TGTGCCAGCAGCTTAGGTCCAGCGGGAGGGCGTCCCGAGCAGTACTTC
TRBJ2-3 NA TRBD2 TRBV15 CATSRGGRNTDTQYF TGTGCCACCAGCAGAGGCGGGAGGAACACAGATACGCAGTATTTT
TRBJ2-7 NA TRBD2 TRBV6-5 CASSCGLAGYGQYF TGTGCCAGCAGTTGCGGACTAGCGGGCTACGGGCAGTACTTC
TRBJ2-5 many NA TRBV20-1 CSAGRDSHTQETQYF TGCAGTGCTGGCCGGGACTCACATACACAAGAGACCCAGTACTTC
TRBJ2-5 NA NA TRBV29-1 CSVLLPRQRETQYF TGCAGCGTACTATTGCCCAGACAGAGGGAGACCCAGTACTTC
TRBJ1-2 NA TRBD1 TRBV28 CASSLRQGAGGYTF TGTGCCAGCAGTTTGCGCCAGGGGGCCGGTGGCTACACCTTC
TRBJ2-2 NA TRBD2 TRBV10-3 CATSVGLARSGELFF TGTGCCACAAGTGTAGGACTAGCTCGGTCCGGGGAGCTGTTTTTT
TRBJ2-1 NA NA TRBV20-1 CSARDLRGVGENYNEQFF TGCAGTGCTAGAGATCTCCGGGGAGTGGGGGAGAACTACAATGAGCAGTTCTTC
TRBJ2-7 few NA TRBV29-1 CSVRADYEQYF TGCAGCGTGAGAGCCGACTACGAGCAGTACTTC
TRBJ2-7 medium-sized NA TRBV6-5 CASSLGPGEQYF TGTGCCAGCAGCTTAGGCCCGGGCGAGCAGTACTTC
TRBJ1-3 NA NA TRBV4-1 CASRPRGRSGNTIYF TGCGCCAGCAGACCTAGGGGTAGGTCTGGAAACACCATATATTTT
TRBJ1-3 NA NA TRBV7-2 CASSPYRANTIYF TGTGCCAGCAGCCCCTACCGGGCAAACACCATATATTTT
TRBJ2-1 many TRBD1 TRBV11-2 CASSLRTGEQFF TGTGCCAGCAGCTTAAGGACAGGGGAGCAGTTCTTC
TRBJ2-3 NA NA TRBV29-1 CSVEPRADTQYF TGCAGCGTTGAACCTCGTGCTGATACGCAGTATTTT
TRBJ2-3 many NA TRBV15 CATLGPLRGRKSYTQYF TGTGCCACCTTGGGACCCCTGCGGGGGCGGAAATCGTATACGCAGTATTTT
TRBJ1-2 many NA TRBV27 CASSLAGSNYGYTF TGTGCCAGCAGTTTAGCAGGGTCTAACTATGGCTACACCTTC
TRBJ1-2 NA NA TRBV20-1 CSARDWGDGYAF TGCAGTGCTAGAGATTGGGGGGATGGCTACGCCTTC
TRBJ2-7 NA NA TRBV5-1 CASSDRGSYEQYF TGCGCCAGCAGCGACCGGGGCTCCTACGAGCAGTACTTC
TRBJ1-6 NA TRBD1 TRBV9 CASSPTTGTGASQINSPLHF TGTGCCAGCAGCCCCACCACCGGGACAGGGGCTTCCCAAATCAACTCACCCCTCCACTTT
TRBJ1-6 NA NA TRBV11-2 CASSLTSASPLHF TGTGCCAGCAGCTTAACAAGCGCTTCACCCCTCCACTTT
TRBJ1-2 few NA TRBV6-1 CASSESKGYGYTF TGTGCCAGCAGTGAATCGAAAGGGTATGGCTACACCTTC
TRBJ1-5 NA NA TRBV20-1 CSATPQGGMPNQPQHF TGCAGTGCCACCCCACAGGGAGGGATGCCGAATCAGCCCCAGCATTTT
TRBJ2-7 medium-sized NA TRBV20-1 CSARDSRTPYEQYF TGCAGTGCTAGAGATAGCCGGACGCCCTACGAGCAGTACTTC
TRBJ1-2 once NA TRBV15 CATSRDNNYGYTF TGTGCCACCAGCAGAGACAATAACTATGGCTACACCTTC
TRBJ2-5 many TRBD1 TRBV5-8 CASSIGQGAAETQHF TGTGCCAGCAGCATCGGACAGGGGGCTGCGGAGACCCAGCACTTC